This T cell receptor beta chain comes out of a study of cytomegalovirus exposure and HLA in healthy donors. CDR1 and CDR2 from the germline V gene are MNHEY and SMNVEV (reference sequence). The CDR3 sequence is 17 residues long. The V gene lost 2 bases and the J gene lost 0 bases, with 14 bases spanning the gap. Produced via immunoSEQ multiplex PCR; TCRdb's table is partial and in-frame only. The sample lists fewer than 250,000 clones, 80% to 85% occurring once. This clonotype was sampled from a woman aged 25 to 39 in good health and CMV-seropositive. The chain has TRBV27 and TRBJ1-5; a possible D gene is TRBD1 (5 bases). The sequencing sample was made of PBMCs. The CDR3 coding sequence is TGTGCCAGCAGTTTAGGAAGGGACGGTTCTAGCAATCAGCCCCAGCATTTT. Translation: CASSLGRDGSSNQPQHF.